This TCR beta chain came from a study of cytomegalovirus exposure and HLA in healthy donors. Study at large: Unique TCRs from HLA-typed donors, some 85 million of them, were held in an early data release. Genotyping showed 81% of approximately 430 donors falling in the Caucasian-associated ancestry cluster.

When sampled, the donors appeared nominally healthy, though they likely had unrecorded immune exposures. The germline V gene encodes CDR1 SNHLY and CDR2 FYNNEI. Between the trimmed V and J ends, which lost 7 bases and 4 bases, there was a span of 20 bases. The CDR3 length is 16 residues. The PCR used 60 Vbeta and 13 Jbeta primers. Sequenced by immunoSEQ multiplex PCR; TCRdb stores in-frame clones only, minus some. This table holds some 200,000 clones, 82% found once. The rearrangement uses TRBV2 and TRBJ2-1; D might be TRBD2 (5 bases). The sequencing input was PBMCs. The clonotype comes from a young woman in good health and CMV-seronegative. This chain's CDR3 is CASNLAPGLSYNEQFF. CDR3 nucleotides: TGTGCCAGCAACTTAGCCCCGGGGTTGTCTTACAATGAGCAGTTCTTC.